The 11 T cell receptor beta chains below were found in one sample sequenced in a study of blood T cell repertoires in COVID-19. Assay used: immunoSEQ multiplex PCR; TCRdb lists only in-frame clones, some missing. The sample contains fewer than 200,000 clones, roughly four fifths of which appear only once. The source material was peripheral blood. These receptors all stem from a woman aged 80 or older with COVID-19, enrolled during active disease.

This clone has a handful of counts. The gene calls are TRBV4-1 and TRBJ1-1; 8 positions agree with TRBD1. Germline V CDR1 and CDR2: MGHRA, YSYEKL. Trimming at V came to 1 base and at J to 5 bases, leaving 3 bases not matched to a gene. The CDR3 is made up of 14 amino acids. The CDR3 here is CASSQARGRTEAFF. The CDR3 nucleotides read TGCGCCAGCAGCCAAGCCAGGGGGCGTACTGAAGCTTTCTTT.

The chain has TRBV29-1 and TRBJ1-2; D is perhaps TRBD1 (6 bases). The CDR3 extends over 14 amino acids. V was cut by 0 bases and J by 0 bases, with 8 bases left in between. Germline V gene data show CDR1 as SQVTM and CDR2 as ANQGSEA. CDR3 in DNA: TGCAGCGTTGAAGATCAGGGGTCTAACTATGGCTACACCTTC. This encodes CSVEDQGSNYGYTF.

The V gene is TRBV28, the J gene TRBJ2-7; 11 bases are a match to TRBD2. The CDR3 runs 14 residues. J gave up 3 bases and V 7 bases, and 5 bases lay outside the gene matches. Germline CDR1 reads MDHEN; CDR2 reads SYDVKM. The CDR3 region has the DNA TGTGCCAGCAAACTAGCGGGAGCTAACTACGAGCAGTACTTC. This encodes CASKLAGANYEQYF.

This clone showed up just once. V gene TRBV27 combines with J gene TRBJ2-1; 7 bases fit TRBD2. The germline gives CDR1 MNHEY, CDR2 SMNVEV (reference sequence). With 0 bases clipped from V and 6 bases from J, the junction kept 8 bases outside the gene matches. The CDR3 totals 16 residues. The CDR3 DNA reads TGTGCCAGCAGTTTATCGCGGGGGACTCCTCTCAATGAGCAGTTCTTC. Residues: CASSLSRGTPLNEQFF.

The chain has TRBV5-1 and TRBJ2-3, with 7 bases matching TRBD2. Trimming took 4 bases from V and 1 from J; bases not matched to a gene: 12. Germline loops: CDR1 SGHRS, CDR2 YFSETQ. This CDR3 comprises 17 residues. This CDR3 reads CASSAIWTREGTDTQYF. CDR3 in DNA: TGCGCCAGCAGCGCCATTTGGACTAGGGAGGGCACAGATACGCAGTATTTT.

The chain has TRBV19 and TRBJ2-1, with D perhaps matching TRBD2 (5 bases). CDR3 length equals 14 residues. V lost 2 bases, J lost 8 bases, and 13 bases lay in between. CDR1 is LNHDA and CDR2 is SQIVND in the germline V gene (reference sequence). CDR3: CASSIFGGWDEQFF. CDR3 in DNA: TGTGCCAGTAGTATATTTGGAGGATGGGATGAGCAGTTCTTC.

The J gene is TRBJ2-2, the V gene TRBV30, with unresolved D. The CDR3 sequence is 14 residues long. Germline V lookup: CDR1 GTSNPN, CDR2 SVGIG (reference sequence). V was shortened by 2 bases and J by 1 base, with 8 bases between the two germline ends. The DNA of the CDR3 is TGTGCCTGGAGTTTGTCGCGGAACACCGGGGAGCTGTTTTTT. As protein: CAWSLSRNTGELFF.

The V and J genes are TRBV11-3 and TRBJ1-2; 7 bases fit TRBD1. J gave up 2 bases and V 3 bases, and 9 bases lay outside the gene matches. The length of the CDR3 is 16 residues. The germline gives CDR1 SGHNT, CDR2 YENEEA. CDR3 loop: CASSFAGTEGNYGYTF. CDR3 in DNA: TGTGCCAGCAGCTTCGCCGGGACAGAAGGAAACTATGGCTACACCTTC.

The chain joins TRBV5-1 to TRBJ2-7, with D perhaps matching TRBD2 (7 bases). CDR1 SGHRS and CDR2 YFSETQ come from the germline V gene. The CDR3 extends over 14 amino acids. The ends were cut back, 1 base at V and 6 bases at J, with 14 bases in the middle. DNA of the CDR3: TGCGCCAGCAGCTTGAGCGGGACAATAAGCGAGCAGTACTTC. Protein sequence: CASSLSGTISEQYF.

The chain recombines TRBV10-3 with TRBJ1-2; tentative D call: TRBD1 (6 bases). This CDR3 contains 14 residues. The germline CDR1 and CDR2 sequences are ENHRY and SYGVKD. With 2 bases removed from V and 6 bases from J, the gap between germline ends came to 13 bases. The CDR3 reads CAISEVRGADGYTF. The CDR3 nucleotides read TGTGCCATCAGTGAGGTCCGGGGGGCGGATGGCTACACCTTC.

The rearrangement uses TRBV15 and TRBJ2-3, with 8 bases that match TRBD2. This CDR3 region has 18 residues. Germline V gives CDR1 LNHNV, CDR2 YYDKDF (reference sequence). V shed 1 base, J shed 6 bases, and the junction held 15 bases outside the gene matches. CDR3 sequence (DNA): TGTGCCACCAGCAGAGGGGCGGGAGGCCCCAGAGCAGGCGATACGCAGTATTTT. Amino acids: CATSRGAGGPRAGDTQYF.